The source of this T cell receptor beta chain is a study of cytomegalovirus exposure and HLA in healthy donors. About the research overall: The study placed less than 90% of its 398 genotyped donors in the Caucasian-associated ancestry cluster.

The PCR ran on 60 Vbeta and 13 Jbeta primers. Sequencing was performed with immunoSEQ multiplex PCR; in TCRdb, only in-frame clones are kept and a portion is missing. The data contain around 280,000 clones, roughly 90% of them singletons. The CDR3 is 15 amino acids. After removal of 5 bases from V and 2 bases from J, the junction contained 6 bases not matched to a gene. Germline CDR1 reads SGHNT; CDR2 reads YENEEA. This clonotype was obtained from a woman in her late teens or twenties in good health and CMV-seronegative. The J gene is TRBJ2-3, the V gene TRBV11-3; 8 nucleotides line up with TRBD1. Material: PBMCs. In nucleotides, the CDR3 is TGTGCCAGCAGCCCCGGACAGGGATTCACAGATACGCAGTATTTT. Amino acid sequence: CASSPGQGFTDTQYF.